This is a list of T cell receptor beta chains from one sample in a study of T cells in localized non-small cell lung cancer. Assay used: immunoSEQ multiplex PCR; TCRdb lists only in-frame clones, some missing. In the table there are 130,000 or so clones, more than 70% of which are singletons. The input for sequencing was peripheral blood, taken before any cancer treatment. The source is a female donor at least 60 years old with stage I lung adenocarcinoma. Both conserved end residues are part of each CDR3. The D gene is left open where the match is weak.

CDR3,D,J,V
CASSDGQFRRTEAFF,NA,TRBJ1-1,TRBV10-2
CASSPHETQYF,NA,TRBJ2-5,TRBV7-9
CAGSLDRGTITDTQYF,TRBD1,TRBJ2-3,TRBV30
CASSKDLGPEVEAFF,NA,TRBJ1-1,TRBV21-1
CASSGTSGRLEETQYF,TRBD2,TRBJ2-5,TRBV2
CAWSTTSGAYNEQFF,TRBD2,TRBJ2-1,TRBV30
CASSEGTSGRYEQFF,TRBD2,TRBJ2-1,TRBV10-1
CAISPQAFSYNEQFF,NA,TRBJ2-1,TRBV10-3
CASSPRYF,NA,TRBJ2-5,TRBV28
CASSLNSEQGRQYF,NA,TRBJ2-3,TRBV5-5
CASQGRPLSTDTQYF,NA,TRBJ2-3,TRBV21-1
CASSLVRGSHYGYTF,NA,TRBJ1-2,TRBV5-4
CAISSGTPGETQYF,TRBD2,TRBJ2-5,TRBV10-3
CASRIPGHQSSGNTIYF,NA,TRBJ1-3,TRBV7-8
CASSQASRGRQPQHF,NA,TRBJ1-5,TRBV4-2
CASSLRRGTGREKGEQYF,NA,TRBJ2-7,TRBV7-6
CASSFTLSAAAYEQYF,NA,TRBJ2-7,TRBV11-2
CASSWSTGGYEQYF,TRBD1,TRBJ2-7,TRBV5-1
CASSFSRYEQYF,NA,TRBJ2-7,TRBV7-2
CSVISGANVLTF,NA,TRBJ2-6,TRBV29-1
CASSYDLLNEQFF,NA,TRBJ2-1,TRBV7-2
CASSDGTINSGEQFF,TRBD2,TRBJ2-1,TRBV6-1
CASKTIDSPQETQYF,NA,TRBJ2-5,TRBV25-1
CATSKGTGSLYEQYF,TRBD1,TRBJ2-7,TRBV15
CAWSGGSALRNQPQHF,NA,TRBJ1-5,TRBV30
CASSVGLAGGLTDTQYF,TRBD2,TRBJ2-3,TRBV9
CASSLLYEQYF,NA,TRBJ2-7,TRBV7-9
CAWSTRQGVTF,TRBD1,TRBJ1-4,TRBV30
CASSQNGRNNQPQHF,NA,TRBJ1-5,TRBV23-1
CASSEALGGKYNEQFF,NA,TRBJ2-1,TRBV2
CAISQGTGSSEQYF,TRBD1,TRBJ2-7,TRBV10-3
CSVHGTSGSLSEQFF,TRBD2,TRBJ2-1,TRBV29-1
CAWKPGVYNSPLHF,NA,TRBJ1-6,TRBV30
CSVGGDEQYF,NA,TRBJ2-7,TRBV29-1
CASSHRTDTDTQYF,NA,TRBJ2-3,TRBV7-9
CASSLRLDFNTGELFF,NA,TRBJ2-2,TRBV4-1
CASSHTRGAGVRSGNTIYF,NA,TRBJ1-3,TRBV7-8
CASSQDGNRLNYGYTF,NA,TRBJ1-2,TRBV4-2
CASSTGQTWGEQYF,NA,TRBJ2-7,TRBV2
CASSLGLREDSYEQYF,NA,TRBJ2-7,TRBV7-9
CSVVLNIGATF,NA,TRBJ1-2,TRBV20-1
CASSLLTGGSYGYTF,TRBD1,TRBJ1-2,TRBV7-2
CASSDGQGLYEQYF,TRBD1,TRBJ2-7,TRBV2
CASSAQGLAVTDTQYF,TRBD2,TRBJ2-3,TRBV9
CATSRETDNEKLFF,NA,TRBJ1-4,TRBV15
CASSFGPVKETQYF,NA,TRBJ2-5,TRBV5-1
CASSRDPQNRGEQYF,NA,TRBJ2-7,TRBV6-1
CAISRGFTNEKLFF,NA,TRBJ1-4,TRBV10-3
CASSLDWGETQYF,NA,TRBJ2-5,TRBV13
CASSTIAGGLYNEQFF,TRBD2,TRBJ2-1,TRBV19
CASSRTGWGEKLFF,TRBD1,TRBJ1-4,TRBV5-1
CATSRAGIPEAFF,NA,TRBJ1-1,TRBV19
CASSLVAGVREQYF,TRBD2,TRBJ2-7,TRBV28
CASGGLAGLYEQYF,TRBD2,TRBJ2-7,TRBV6-6
CASSPSGTPSYNEQFF,NA,TRBJ2-1,TRBV5-4
CASRSLTGQGNFNEQFF,TRBD1,TRBJ2-1,TRBV28
CASSPFDGTYEQYF,NA,TRBJ2-7,TRBV7-9
CASSRTSGSYEQYF,TRBD2,TRBJ2-7,TRBV5-4
CASSLLPSGGYNEQFF,TRBD2,TRBJ2-1,TRBV5-1